One TCR beta chain is described in this entry. Its antigen is not known. These data belong to a study of shared clonotypes between healthy human individuals. The naive CD8 fraction comprised CD45RO-negative cells positively selected for CCR7 and excluded terminally differentiated effector memory CD45RA+ cells. Regarding the study as a whole: Despite large depth, rarefaction showed incomplete sorted-subset sequencing.

Trimming took off 5 bases at V and 4 bases at J, with 6 bases between the two ends. Germline V CDR1 and CDR2: ENHRY, SYGVKD. The CDR3 sequence is 12 residues long. Method: immunoSEQ multiplex PCR; TCRdb's copy keeps in-frame clones and lacks some. The sample yields about 2.1 million clones, over 85% seen once. The specimen sequenced was naive CD8+ T cells from PBMCs. The rearrangement uses TRBV10-3 and TRBJ1-5, with D unclear. This clonotype was sampled from a man aged 18 to 29 in good health. Some clones in this sample may be carry-over from other donors' samples. The CDR3 DNA sequence: TGTGCCATCAGTAGTTTGAATCAGCCCCAGCATTTT. Its protein product is CAISSLNQPQHF.